Listed below are T cell receptor beta chains from one sample, sequenced in a study of T cells after yellow fever vaccination. TCRdb re-analysed the 5' RACE reads in MiXCR, keeping a single row per CDR3 protein. The sample consists of 45,000 to 65,000 distinct CDR3 sequences, 6% to 8.5% of them appearing once. Sequenced material: CD8+ T cells not binding an NS4B(214-222) dextramer, sorted from PBMCs, taken roughly 46 days after the first yellow fever vaccination. The receptors come from a man aged 18 to 30 who received the YFV17D yellow fever vaccine. The CDR3 runs from the conserved cysteine through the conserved F or W. The D gene is left open where the match is weak. Clone size is not always given. Where it is, it says once, few, many or a class for expanded clones.

d_call	v_call	clone_size	j_call	cdr3_length	cdr3_nt	cdr3_aa
.	TRBV19	.	TRBJ2-2	17	TGTGCCAGTAGTATACCGACAGCTGACCCGAACACCGGGGAGCTGTTTTTT	CASSIPTADPNTGELFF
TRBD1	TRBV7-3	few	TRBJ1-1	14	TGTGCCAGCAGAGAAGAGGGGGCTACCACTGAAGCTTTCTTT	CASREEGATTEAFF
TRBD2	TRBV7-3	many	TRBJ2-3	15	TGTGCCAGCAGCCCCACGAGCGGGGAGGGAGATACGCAGTATTTT	CASSPTSGEGDTQYF
.	TRBV20-1	.	TRBJ2-7	13	TGCAGTGCTATTCTAGCGAATCGGTACGAGCAGTACTTC	CSAILANRYEQYF
TRBD1	TRBV27	.	TRBJ1-6	15	TGTGCCAGCACCCTAGGGGGCAGGGGAAATTCACCCCTCCACTTT	CASTLGGRGNSPLHF
.	TRBV12-3/TRBV12-4	.	TRBJ1-1	12	TGTGCCAGCAGTTTTTTGGGGCGCGAGGCTTTCTTT	CASSFLGREAFF
TRBD1	TRBV6-5	few	TRBJ2-7	14	TGTGCCAGCAGTTTCCAGGGGGCCGACTACGAGCAGTACTTC	CASSFQGADYEQYF
.	TRBV6-5	few	TRBJ1-5	14	TGTGCCAGCAGTCCGTGGGGAGAAAGGCAGCCCCAGCATTTT	CASSPWGERQPQHF
.	TRBV6-1	few	TRBJ2-7	15	TGTGCCAGCAGCTCAGGCACAACTCCCTCCTACGAGCAGTACTTC	CASSSGTTPSYEQYF
.	TRBV19	few	TRBJ2-1	9	TGTGCCAGTTCCAATGAGCAGTTCTTC	CASSNEQFF
.	TRBV7-9	.	TRBJ2-1	17	TGTGCCAGCAGCGCACCCCCGGGCCAACGAGAGTGGAATGAGCAGTTCTTC	CASSAPPGQREWNEQFF
TRBD2	TRBV11-2	many	TRBJ2-2	16	TGTGCCAGCAGCTTAGGGGCTAGCGGAGGAACCGGGGAGCTGTTTTTT	CASSLGASGGTGELFF
.	TRBV4-3	many	TRBJ2-1	16	TGCGCCAGCAGCCAAGATACATGGCAGGCGTACAATGAGCAGTTCTTC	CASSQDTWQAYNEQFF
TRBD1	TRBV5-1	many	TRBJ1-5	15	TGCGCCAGCAGCTTGGGGGGGACAGGGCGCACGCCCCAGCATTTT	CASSLGGTGRTPQHF
.	TRBV12-3/TRBV12-4	.	TRBJ2-5	17	TGTGCCAGCAGTTTAAGTCTGGGAGGACAGCTTGAAGAGACCCAGTACTTC	CASSLSLGGQLEETQYF
TRBD1	TRBV27	many	TRBJ1-2	17	TGTGCCAGCAGTTTATCGATAACCGCCAGGGGGCTTTATGGCTACACCTTC	CASSLSITARGLYGYTF
.	TRBV14	few	TRBJ2-7	15	TGTGCCAGCAGCCCGCTGGGGGGTAGGGGCTACGAGCAGTACTTC	CASSPLGGRGYEQYF
.	TRBV7-8	many	TRBJ1-3	17	TGTGCCAGCAGCATTTTTCAAGGGGGTTTTGCTGGAAACACCATATATTTT	CASSIFQGGFAGNTIYF
TRBD2	TRBV6-1	many	TRBJ2-2	14	TGTGCCAGCAGCTCCAGCGGGGACACCGGGGAGCTGTTTTTT	CASSSSGDTGELFF
TRBD1	TRBV27	.	TRBJ1-1	16	TGTGCCAGCAGTCGGACAGGGGGCTATCCGAACACTGAAGCTTTCTTT	CASSRTGGYPNTEAFF
.	TRBV4-3	many	TRBJ1-1	14	TGCGCCAGCACCCTCGTTCGGGGGGCCCCTGAAGCTTTCTTT	CASTLVRGAPEAFF
.	TRBV6-2/TRBV6-3	many	TRBJ2-1	14	TGTGCCAGCAACCGACTAGAGATTAACAATGAGCAGTTCTTC	CASNRLEINNEQFF
.	TRBV29-1	many	TRBJ1-2	12	TGCAGCGTCTGGGACGGGAACTATGGCTACACCTTC	CSVWDGNYGYTF
.	TRBV29-1	many	TRBJ2-7	13	TGCAGCGTACGGGAAGAGGCTTCCTACGAGCAGTACTTC	CSVREEASYEQYF
TRBD1	TRBV20-1	.	TRBJ1-4	14	TGCAGTGCGGAGTCGACAGGGGGCAATGAAAAACTGTTTTTT	CSAESTGGNEKLFF
.	TRBV6-5	many	TRBJ2-2	14	TGTGCCAGCAGCCAGGGTAGCTGGGCCGGGGAGCTGTTTTTT	CASSQGSWAGELFF
TRBD2	TRBV4-3	many	TRBJ2-1	13	TGCGCCAGCAGCCCGACTAGCGGCAATGAGCAGTTCTTC	CASSPTSGNEQFF